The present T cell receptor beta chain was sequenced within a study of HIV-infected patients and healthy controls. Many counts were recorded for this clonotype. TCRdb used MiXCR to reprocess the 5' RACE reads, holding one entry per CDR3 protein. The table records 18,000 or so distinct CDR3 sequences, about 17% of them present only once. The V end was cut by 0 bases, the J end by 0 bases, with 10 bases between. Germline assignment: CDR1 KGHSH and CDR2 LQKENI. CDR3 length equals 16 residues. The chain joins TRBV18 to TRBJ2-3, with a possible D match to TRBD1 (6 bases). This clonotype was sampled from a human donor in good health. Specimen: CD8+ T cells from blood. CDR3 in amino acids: CASSPPFGQSTDTQYF. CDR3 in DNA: TGTGCCAGCTCACCACCATTTGGACAGAGCACAGATACGCAGTATTTT.